The source of this T cell receptor beta chain is a study of blood T cell repertoires in COVID-19. The overall study: T cells, B-cell-depleted T cells, or PBMCs supplied cDNA or gDNA.

The CDR3 loop spans 13 amino acids. Trimming stripped 3 bases from V and 0 bases from J, with 9 bases between. Germline CDR1 GTSNPN, CDR2 SVGIG (reference sequence). In the source study's methods: Amplifying reference gene primers gave estimates of nucleated cell counts. The method was immunoSEQ multiplex PCR; TCRdb's version includes in-frame clones alone and lacks a portion of them. V, J and clone size derive from that table, while D and trimming were established from the DNA sequence. The table has about 60,000 clones, 80% to 85% seen once. This sequence originates from a human donor in a cohort sampled during active COVID-19. The gene calls are TRBV30 and TRBJ2-7; D is ambiguous. The sequencing sample was made of peripheral blood. Written as DNA, the CDR3 is TGTGCCTGGAGCCGGTGGAGCTCCTACGAGCAGTACTTC. Its protein product is CAWSRWSSYEQYF.